The clone carrying this TCR beta chain was seen repeatedly, ten times or more. As yet, its antigen is unknown. The data are from a study of T cell repertoires in cytomegalovirus infection. MiXCR, applied by TCRdb to the reads, yields one record per CDR3 protein. The sample holds about 60,000 distinct CDR3 sequences, 33% seen once. Between the trimmed V and J ends, which lost 2 bases and 2 bases, there was a span of 12 bases. In germline, CDR1 is MNHEY, CDR2 SVGAGI. The CDR3 spans 15 residues. The chain employs TRBV6-5 and TRBJ2-5, with D unclear. The TCR was taken from a human donor in good health (CMV status not recorded). Some clones in this sample may be carry-over from other donors' samples. The sample was PBMCs, sequenced either directly or after in vitro stimulation (not recorded which). The CDR3 sequence is CASSYARVEQETQYF. CDR3 in DNA: TGTGCCAGCAGTTACGCCCGGGTGGAGCAAGAGACCCAGTACTTC.